Shown below are 31 T cell receptor beta chains from a single sample sequenced in a study of cytomegalovirus exposure and HLA in healthy donors (dated by TCRdb to the late 2010s). Library preparation employed the immunoSEQ multiplex PCR assay. A mixture of 60 forward primers for TCR Vbeta segments and 13 reverse primers for TCR Jbeta segments was used in the multiplex PCR. In TCRdb, the immuneACCESS table is reduced to in-frame sequences with V and J assigned. These tables do not hold every clone; where another copy was compared, an unresolved V gene accounts for under half, and the others remain unexplained. Recorded for this sample are 100,000 or so clones; 73% of them occurred a single time. More than 3% of the sample goes to the ten largest clones. Specimen: PBMCs. These receptors originate from a man aged 40-55 years in good health and CMV-seronegative.

The CDR3 spells CASSPLGGSGESSYNEQFF. The CDR3 coding sequence is TGTGCCAGCAGTCCCCTCGGGGGTAGCGGGGAGAGCTCCTACAATGAGCAGTTCTTC. The chain combines TRBV28 with TRBJ2-1; 8 bases match TRBD2. The CDR3 is made up of 19 amino acids. From germline, CDR1 is MDHEN and CDR2 SYDVKM. Unmatched junction bases numbered 15, after V lost 5 bases and J lost 0 bases.

This rearrangement joins TRBV28 to TRBJ2-7, with D unresolved. This CDR3 contains 12 residues. Trimming stripped 6 bases from V and 2 bases from J, with 8 bases between. Looked up from germline, CDR1 is MDHEN and CDR2 is SYDVKM. CDR3 sequence: CASSSVPYEQYF. The CDR3, as DNA: TGTGCCAGCAGCTCGGTCCCCTACGAGCAGTACTTC.

This clone was picked up one time. The chain combines TRBV10-3 with TRBJ2-2; 7 nucleotides agree with TRBD1. V shed 6 bases, J shed 3 bases, and the junction held 10 bases outside the gene matches. This CDR3 is built from 16 residues. CDR1 is ENHRY, CDR2 SYGVKD, per germline. The DNA of the CDR3 is TGTGCCATCAGATCTAAAGACAGGGTTGACACCGGGGAGCTGTTTTTT. Protein sequence: CAIRSKDRVDTGELFF.

This chain connects TRBV5-6 to TRBJ2-3, with 11 bases fitting TRBD2. J gave up 0 bases and V 0 bases, and 6 bases lay outside the gene matches. CDR3 length: 18 residues. Germline V lookup: CDR1 SGHDT, CDR2 YYEEEE. CDR3: CASSLALLAGGSTDTQYF. The CDR3 coding sequence is TGTGCCAGCAGCTTGGCCCTCCTAGCGGGGGGAAGCACAGATACGCAGTATTTT.

This clone has only a few counts. The chain has TRBV29-1 and TRBJ2-3; the D gene is possibly TRBD1 (5 bases). Germline V gene data show CDR1 as SQVTM and CDR2 as ANQGSEA. CDR3 length equals 15 residues. Trimming stripped 3 bases from V and 1 base from J, with 14 bases between. CDR3 residues: CSVDSGATGTDTQYF. In DNA form, the CDR3 reads TGCAGCGTTGATAGTGGGGCCACTGGCACAGATACGCAGTATTTT.

The genes are TRBV7-6 and TRBJ1-3, with TRBD1 matching over 7 bases. Germline V lookup: CDR1 SGHVS, CDR2 FNYEAQ. The ends lost 4 bases at V and 0 bases at J; junction bases unmatched: 9. This CDR3 comprises 17 residues. This CDR3 is CASSSLGQPNSGNTIYF. CDR3 in DNA: TGTGCCAGCAGCTCCCTGGGACAGCCTAACTCTGGAAACACCATATATTTT.

This clone was observed many times. The chain recombines TRBV28 with TRBJ2-2, with TRBD1 matching 8 bases. Unmatched junction bases numbered 15, after V lost 8 bases and J lost 4 bases. Germline V gene lookup returns CDR1 MDHEN and CDR2 SYDVKM. The CDR3 length is 17 residues. Here the CDR3 reads CASSLSGRGRITGELFF. CDR3 DNA sequence: TGTGCCAGCTCCCTTTCGGGCAGGGGGCGAATCACCGGGGAGCTGTTTTTT.

The chain joins TRBV5-1 to TRBJ1-5, with D maybe TRBD1 (5 bases). The V and J ends lost 3 bases and 0 bases respectively, with 10 bases between them. Germline-derived CDR1 and CDR2 are SGHRS and YFSETQ. This CDR3 contains 15 residues. The CDR3: CASSYDSNSNQPQHF. The DNA for the CDR3 is TGCGCCAGCAGCTACGACAGCAATAGCAATCAGCCCCAGCATTTT. The full variable domain, with the rest looked up from reference TRBV5-1 and TRBJ1-5, is KAGVTQTPRYLIKTRGQQVTLSCSPISGHRSVSWYQQTPGQGLQFLFEYFSETQRNKGNFPGRFSGRQFSNSRSEMNVSTLELGDSALYLCASSYDSNSNQPQHFGDGTRLSIL.

V usage is TRBV7-8 and J usage is TRBJ1-2; D remains unclear. Germline loops: CDR1 SGHVS, CDR2 FQNEAQ. This CDR3 has 16 amino acids. Trimming stripped 5 bases from V and 0 bases from J, with 16 bases between. The CDR3 DNA follows: TGTGCCAGCAGCCAGTCGCGGGTCAGAGCTAACTATGGCTACACCTTC. Its protein is CASSQSRVRANYGYTF.

J is TRBJ2-7 and V is TRBV28; 9 nucleotides line up with TRBD1. Germline assignment: CDR1 MDHEN and CDR2 SYDVKM. CDR3 length: 15 residues. V was clipped by 4 bases and J by 4 bases; unmatched bases: 8. In nucleotides, the CDR3 is TGTGCCAGCAGTTCATCCGGGACAGGGAATTACGAGCAGTACTTC. This encodes CASSSSGTGNYEQYF.

The rearrangement joins TRBV4-1 to TRBJ1-1, with D possibly TRBD1 on 6 matching bases. Germline lookup yields CDR1 MGHRA and CDR2 YSYEKL. V was trimmed by 1 base and J by 6 bases, leaving 15 bases between them. The CDR3 is 15 amino acids. Here the CDR3 DNA reads TGCGCCAGCAGCCAAGCTGGGAGGGAGGGGGCTGAAGCTTTCTTT. This codes for CASSQAGREGAEAFF.

For the CDR3, the DNA is TGTGCCAGTACGATGGGGAGGGCGCCTCAGCCCCAGCATTTT. It is translated as CASTMGRAPQPQHF. This rearrangement joins TRBV19 to TRBJ1-5, with D uncertain. The CDR3 spans 14 residues. Trimming removed 7 bases from V and 6 bases from J, with 16 bases in between. CDR1 and CDR2 from the germline V gene are LNHDA and SQIVND (reference sequence).

This clone was detected only once. The chain combines TRBV27 with TRBJ1-4; D gene ambiguous. Germline CDR1 and CDR2: MNHEY and SMNVEV (reference sequence). Trimming left V 7 bases short and J 8 bases short, with 14 bases between. The CDR3 totals 13 residues. CDR3 DNA: TGTGCCAGCACTACACTCTTCGGGGAAAAACTGTTTTTT. Encoded protein: CASTTLFGEKLFF.

The chain recombines TRBV7-9 with TRBJ2-3; 11 bases are shared with TRBD2. The CDR3 extends over 15 amino acids. V trimming: 5 bases; J trimming: 0 bases; junction bases outside the gene matches: 1. Germline V gene sequence: CDR1 SEHNR, CDR2 FQNEAQ (reference sequence). The CDR3 bases are TGTGCCAGCAGCACTAGCGGGGGAAGCACAGATACGCAGTATTTT. This codes for CASSTSGGSTDTQYF. The variable domain in full, with the rest retrieved from reference TRBV7-9 and TRBJ2-3, is DTGVSQNPRHKITKRGQNVTFRCDPISEHNRLYWYRQTLGQGPEFLTYFQNEAQLEKSRLLSDRFSAERPKGSFSTLEIQRTEQGDSAMYLCASSTSGGSTDTQYFGPGTRLTVL.

The gene calls are TRBV7-2 and TRBJ2-4; D possibly corresponds to TRBD2 (6 bases). This CDR3 has 15 residues. V was clipped by 2 bases and J by 7 bases, with 15 bases between them. In germline, CDR1 is SGHTA, CDR2 FQGNSA. The CDR3 protein is CASSLSTSRGNIQYF. CDR3 bases: TGTGCCAGCAGCTTAAGTACCTCACGGGGGAACATTCAGTACTTC.

The chain couples TRBV6-5 to TRBJ1-2, with TRBD1 as a possible D gene (5 bases). Between the trimmed V and J ends, which lost 6 bases and 5 bases, there was a span of 10 bases. This CDR3 comprises 12 residues. Germline V CDR1 and CDR2: MNHEY, SVGAGI. This CDR3 reads CASRGAVYGYTF. In DNA form, the CDR3 reads TGTGCCAGCAGAGGGGCGGTTTATGGCTACACCTTC.

The V call is TRBV4-3, the J call TRBJ1-2; D is perhaps TRBD1 (6 bases). The CDR3 loop spans 14 amino acids. Trimming removed 1 base at V and 6 bases at J, with 12 bases between. Germline V lookup: CDR1 LGHNA, CDR2 YSLEER. DNA of the CDR3: TGCGCCAGCAGCCAAGCAGGCAGGGGACATGGCTACACCTTC. It codes for CASSQAGRGHGYTF.

The rearrangement uses TRBV7-9 and TRBJ2-7, with TRBD1 identical over 10 bases. The V and J ends lost 5 bases and 4 bases, in that order; junction bases with no gene match: 5. CDR3 size: 14 residues. Germline assignment: CDR1 SEHNR and CDR2 FQNEAQ (reference sequence). This CDR3 reads CASSGGTGVYEQYF. Here the CDR3 DNA reads TGTGCCAGCAGCGGAGGGACAGGGGTATACGAGCAGTACTTC.

With regard to this clone: Relative to the germline gene, one junction end is altered; a read error may explain this. The chain combines TRBV2 with TRBJ2-1; 8 nucleotides line up with TRBD2. Germline V gives CDR1 SNHLY, CDR2 FYNNEI. The CDR3 runs to 14 residues. Here the CDR3 reads CASSERLAGQRGVF. CDR3 DNA: TGTGCCAGCAGTGAGAGGCTAGCGGGTCAAAGGGGGGTCTTC.

The chain couples TRBV9 to TRBJ1-1; D is perhaps TRBD1 (6 bases). The CDR3 covers 17 residues. Germline-derived CDR1 and CDR2 are SGDLS and YYNGEE. Between the trimmed V and J ends, which lost 1 base and 4 bases, there was a span of 20 bases. The CDR3 coding sequence is TGTGCCAGCAGCGTATCCTCACAGGGTTCGGGTAGCACTGAAGCTTTCTTT. Its translation is CASSVSSQGSGSTEAFF. The full variable domain, rest sourced from reference TRBV9 and TRBJ1-1, is DSGVTQTPKHLITATGQRVTLRCSPRSGDLSVYWYQQSLDQGLQFLIQYYNGEERAKGNILERFSAQQFPDLHSELNLSSLELGDSALYFCASSVSSQGSGSTEAFFGQGTRLTVV.

The chain recombines TRBV7-6 with TRBJ2-2; D gene ambiguous. Trimming cost V 2 bases and J 4 bases, with 8 bases left between them. The CDR3 runs 14 residues. CDR1 and CDR2 (germline): SGHVS, FNYEAQ. The CDR3 spells CASSLTMATGELFF. In nucleotides, the CDR3 is TGTGCCAGCAGCTTAACGATGGCCACCGGGGAGCTGTTTTTT. The whole variable domain, remainder taken from reference TRBV7-6 and TRBJ2-2, is GAGVSQSPRYKVTKRGQDVALRCDPISGHVSLYWYRQALGQGPEFLTYFNYEAQQDKSGLPNDRFSAERPEGSISTLTIQRTEQRDSAMYRCASSLTMATGELFFGEGSRLTVL.

The genes are TRBV19 and TRBJ1-4; TRBD1 aligns across 10 bases. Germline CDR1 and CDR2: LNHDA and SQIVND (reference sequence). V was pared by 5 bases and J by 4 bases, with 4 bases of the junction left unmatched. The CDR3 has 15 amino acids. The CDR3 DNA sequence: TGTGCCAGTAGTCTGGACAGGGGGAATAATGAAAAACTGTTTTTT. The encoded protein is CASSLDRGNNEKLFF.

This chain joins TRBV4-1 and TRBJ1-2, with D tentatively TRBD1 (5 bases). The germline V and J ends were trimmed by 3 bases and 2 bases, with 13 bases remaining between them. Germline V gene data show CDR1 as MGHRA and CDR2 as YSYEKL. The CDR3 runs 15 residues. The CDR3 sequence: CASSHPGGENYGYTF. For the CDR3, the DNA is TGCGCCAGCAGCCACCCCGGAGGGGAAAACTATGGCTACACCTTC.

The rearrangement joins TRBV11-2 to TRBJ2-7; maybe TRBD1 (6 bases). The V end was cut by 2 bases, the J end by 5 bases, with 10 bases between. This CDR3 is built from 13 residues. The germline gives CDR1 SGHAT, CDR2 FQNNGV. The CDR3 spells CASSLYGDNEQYF. CDR3 coding DNA: TGTGCCAGCAGCTTATATGGGGACAACGAGCAGTACTTC.

The V call is TRBV5-1, the J call TRBJ2-7; 9 bases fit TRBD2. The CDR3 totals 17 residues. Germline assignment: CDR1 SGHRS and CDR2 YFSETQ. V dropped 1 base and J dropped 1; count of bases not matched to a gene: 9. CDR3 coding DNA: TGCGCCAGCAGCTTGTTCCTAGCGGGGTGGGGATCCTACGAGCAGTACTTC. Translated, it gives CASSLFLAGWGSYEQYF.

V is TRBV6-6 and J is TRBJ1-2, with a possible D match to TRBD1 (6 bases). The CDR3 is made up of 13 amino acids. Germline V gene sequence: CDR1 MNHNY, CDR2 SVGAGI (reference sequence). V was pared by 0 bases and J by 4 bases, with 6 bases between. Written as DNA, the CDR3 is TGTGCCAGCAGTTACTCGGACAGCTATGGCTACACCTTC. It encodes CASSYSDSYGYTF.

V is TRBV2 and J is TRBJ2-1; TRBD2 might be the D (7 bases). Germline CDR1 reads SNHLY; CDR2 reads FYNNEI. The CDR3 runs to 15 residues. Deletions cut 7 bases from V and 5 bases from J, with 18 bases between. CDR3 loop: CASMTWRGQDNEQFF. In nucleotides, the CDR3 is TGTGCCAGCATGACCTGGCGGGGGCAGGACAATGAGCAGTTCTTC.

The rearrangement links TRBV27 to TRBJ1-5, with 7 bases fitting TRBD1. This CDR3 is built from 17 residues. The junction had 9 bases not matched to a gene; V was cut back by 1 base and J by 3 bases. Germline V gives CDR1 MNHEY, CDR2 SMNVEV (reference sequence). CDR3 residues: CASSLLAGTDPNQPQHF. The CDR3 bases are TGTGCCAGCAGTTTATTAGCCGGGACAGACCCCAATCAGCCCCAGCATTTT.

This clone appeared once. The V gene is TRBV5-1, the J gene TRBJ2-5; D may be TRBD1 (6 bases). The V end was cut by 4 bases, the J end by 6 bases, with 16 bases between. The CDR3 covers 14 residues. Germline loops: CDR1 SGHRS, CDR2 YFSETQ. The CDR3 nucleotides read TGCGCCAGCAGCACGACGACAGGTTTACAGACCCAGTACTTC. Amino acids: CASSTTTGLQTQYF.

The J gene is TRBJ2-3, the V gene TRBV15; 8 nucleotides agree with TRBD2. The CDR3 spans 17 residues. J was trimmed by 4 bases and V by 0 bases; bases with no gene match: 9. CDR1 LNHNV and CDR2 YYDKDF come from the germline V gene (reference sequence). CDR3 sequence (DNA): TGTGCCACCAGCAGAGATCGAAGTAGCGGGGCTTCAGATACGCAGTATTTT. It specifies CATSRDRSSGASDTQYF.

The chain has TRBV7-9 and TRBJ2-5; the D gene is possibly TRBD1 (6 bases). Looked up from germline, CDR1 is SEHNR and CDR2 is FQNEAQ (reference sequence). The V end lost 5 bases, the J end lost 2 bases, and 15 bases lay between the germline ends. The CDR3 loop spans 15 amino acids. In nucleotides, the CDR3 is TGTGCCAGCAGCAAATCGGACAGTATTCAAGAGACCCAGTACTTC. It encodes CASSKSDSIQETQYF.